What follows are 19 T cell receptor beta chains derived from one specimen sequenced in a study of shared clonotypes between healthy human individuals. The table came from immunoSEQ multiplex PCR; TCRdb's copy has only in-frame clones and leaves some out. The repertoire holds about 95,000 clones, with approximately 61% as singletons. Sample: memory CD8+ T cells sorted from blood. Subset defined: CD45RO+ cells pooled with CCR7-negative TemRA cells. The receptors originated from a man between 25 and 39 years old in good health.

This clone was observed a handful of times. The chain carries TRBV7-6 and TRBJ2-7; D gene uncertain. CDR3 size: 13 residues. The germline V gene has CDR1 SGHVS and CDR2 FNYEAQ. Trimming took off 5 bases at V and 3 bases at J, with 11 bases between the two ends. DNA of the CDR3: TGTGCCAGCAGCCCCAGCCCGGGCTACGAGCAGTACTTC. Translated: CASSPSPGYEQYF.

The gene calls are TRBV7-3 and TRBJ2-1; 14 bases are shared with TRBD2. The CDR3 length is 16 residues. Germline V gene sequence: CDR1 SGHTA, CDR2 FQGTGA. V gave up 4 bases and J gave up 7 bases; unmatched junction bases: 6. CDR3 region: CASSSRTSGRLNEQFF. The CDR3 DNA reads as TGTGCCAGCAGCTCGAGGACTAGCGGGAGGTTAAATGAGCAGTTCTTC.

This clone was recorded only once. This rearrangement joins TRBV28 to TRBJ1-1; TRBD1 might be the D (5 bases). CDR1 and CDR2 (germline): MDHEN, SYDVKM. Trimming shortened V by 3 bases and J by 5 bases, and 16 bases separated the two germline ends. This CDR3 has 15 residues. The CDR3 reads CASSLVLFQGTEAFF. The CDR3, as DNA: TGTGCCAGCAGTTTGGTCCTCTTTCAGGGTACTGAAGCTTTCTTT.

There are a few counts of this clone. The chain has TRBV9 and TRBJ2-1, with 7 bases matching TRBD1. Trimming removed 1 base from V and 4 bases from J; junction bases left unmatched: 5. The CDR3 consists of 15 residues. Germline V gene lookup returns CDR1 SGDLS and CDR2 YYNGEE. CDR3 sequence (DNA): TGTGCCAGCAGCGTAACAGGGGACCAATACAATGAGCAGTTCTTC. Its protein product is CASSVTGDQYNEQFF.

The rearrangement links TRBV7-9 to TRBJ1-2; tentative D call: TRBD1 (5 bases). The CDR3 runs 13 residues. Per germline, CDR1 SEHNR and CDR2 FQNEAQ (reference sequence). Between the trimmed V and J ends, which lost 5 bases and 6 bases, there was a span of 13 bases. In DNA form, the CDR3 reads TGTGCCAGCAGCATATTGGAGGGGAATGGCTACACCTTC. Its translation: CASSILEGNGYTF.

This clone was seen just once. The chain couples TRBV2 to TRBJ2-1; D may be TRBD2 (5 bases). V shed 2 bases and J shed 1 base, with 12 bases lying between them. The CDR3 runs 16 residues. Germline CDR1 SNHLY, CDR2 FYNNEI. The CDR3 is CASSEPPEGSYNEQFF. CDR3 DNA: TGTGCCAGCAGTGAACCCCCAGAGGGTTCCTACAATGAGCAGTTCTTC. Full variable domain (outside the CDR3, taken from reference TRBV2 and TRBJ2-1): EPEVTQTPSHQVTQMGQEVILRCVPISNHLYFYWYRQILGQKVEFLVSFYNNEISEKSEIFDDQFSVERPDGSNFTLKIRSTKLEDSAMYFCASSEPPEGSYNEQFFGPGTRLTVL.

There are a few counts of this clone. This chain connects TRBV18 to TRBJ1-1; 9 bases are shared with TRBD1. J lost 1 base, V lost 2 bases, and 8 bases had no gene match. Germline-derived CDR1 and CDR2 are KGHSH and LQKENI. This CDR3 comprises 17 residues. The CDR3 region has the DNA TGTGCCAGCTCACCAGTGGACAGGGGAACTACGAACACTGAAGCTTTCTTT. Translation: CASSPVDRGTTNTEAFF.

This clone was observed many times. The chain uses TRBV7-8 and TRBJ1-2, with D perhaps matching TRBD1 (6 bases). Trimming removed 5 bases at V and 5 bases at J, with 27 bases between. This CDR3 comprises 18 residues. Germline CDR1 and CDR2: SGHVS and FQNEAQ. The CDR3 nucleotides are TGTGCCAGCAGCGCGCCCGGGGACACCTTCCCGGGGAATTATGGCTACACCTTC. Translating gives CASSAPGDTFPGNYGYTF.

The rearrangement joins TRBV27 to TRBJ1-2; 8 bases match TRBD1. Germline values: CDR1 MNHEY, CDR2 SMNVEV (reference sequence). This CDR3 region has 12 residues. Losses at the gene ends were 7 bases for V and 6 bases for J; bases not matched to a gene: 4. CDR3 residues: CASTGGADGYTF. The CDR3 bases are TGTGCCAGCACAGGGGGCGCCGATGGCTACACCTTC.

The DNA for the CDR3 is TGCGCCAGCAGCTTAACAGGGACGCGGGGCTACACCTTC. Its protein product is CASSLTGTRGYTF. The rearrangement joins TRBV5-1 to TRBJ1-2; perhaps TRBD1 as D (6 bases). The germline V gene encodes CDR1 SGHRS and CDR2 YFSETQ. The CDR3 spans 13 residues. Trimming left V 2 bases short and J 8 bases short, with 13 bases between.

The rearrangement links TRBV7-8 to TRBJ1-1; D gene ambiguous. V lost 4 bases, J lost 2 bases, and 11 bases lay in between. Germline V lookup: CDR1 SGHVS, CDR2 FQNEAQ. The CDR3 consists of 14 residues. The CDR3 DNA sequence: TGTGCCAGCAGCTCCGGACTGTTTAACACTGAAGCTTTCTTT. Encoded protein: CASSSGLFNTEAFF.

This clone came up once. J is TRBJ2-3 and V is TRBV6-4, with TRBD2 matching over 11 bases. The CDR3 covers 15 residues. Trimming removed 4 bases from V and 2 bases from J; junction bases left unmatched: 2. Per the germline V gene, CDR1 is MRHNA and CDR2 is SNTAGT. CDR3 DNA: TGTGCCAGCAGTGCGGGACTAGCGGACACAGATACGCAGTATTTT. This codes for CASSAGLADTDTQYF.

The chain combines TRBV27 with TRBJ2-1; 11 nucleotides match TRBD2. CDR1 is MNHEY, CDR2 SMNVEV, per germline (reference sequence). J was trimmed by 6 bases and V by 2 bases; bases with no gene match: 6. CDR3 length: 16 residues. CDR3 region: CASSLRGLAVSNEQFF. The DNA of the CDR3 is TGTGCCAGCAGTTTACGGGGACTAGCGGTGAGCAATGAGCAGTTCTTC.

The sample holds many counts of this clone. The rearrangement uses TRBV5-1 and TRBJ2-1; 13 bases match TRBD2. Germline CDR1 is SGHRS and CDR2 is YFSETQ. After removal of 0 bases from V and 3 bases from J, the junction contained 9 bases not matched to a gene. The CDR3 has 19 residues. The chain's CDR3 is CASSLDSGLAGEVYNEQFF. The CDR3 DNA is TGCGCCAGCAGCTTGGACTCCGGACTAGCGGGAGAAGTCTACAATGAGCAGTTCTTC. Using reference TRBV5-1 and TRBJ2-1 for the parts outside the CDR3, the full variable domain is KAGVTQTPRYLIKTRGQQVTLSCSPISGHRSVSWYQQTPGQGLQFLFEYFSETQRNKGNFPGRFSGRQFSNSRSEMNVSTLELGDSALYLCASSLDSGLAGEVYNEQFFGPGTRLTVL.

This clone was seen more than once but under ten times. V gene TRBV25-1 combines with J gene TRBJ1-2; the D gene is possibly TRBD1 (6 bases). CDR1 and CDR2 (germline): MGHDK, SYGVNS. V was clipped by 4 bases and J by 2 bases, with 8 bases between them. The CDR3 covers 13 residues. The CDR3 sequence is CASSAQGNYGYTF. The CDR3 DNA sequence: TGTGCCAGCAGTGCCCAGGGGAACTATGGCTACACCTTC.

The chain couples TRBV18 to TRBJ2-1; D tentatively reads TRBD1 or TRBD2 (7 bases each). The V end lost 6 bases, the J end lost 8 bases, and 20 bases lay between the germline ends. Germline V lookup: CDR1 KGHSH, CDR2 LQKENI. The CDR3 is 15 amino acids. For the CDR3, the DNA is TGTGCCAGCTCCCTAGCGGCAGGGGGACGGGATGAGCAGTTCTTC. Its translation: CASSLAAGGRDEQFF. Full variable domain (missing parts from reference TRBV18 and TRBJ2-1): NAGVMQNPRHLVRRRGQEARLRCSPMKGHSHVYWYRQLPEEGLKFMVYLQKENIIDESGMPKERFSAEFPKEGPSILRIQQVVRGDSAAYFCASSLAAGGRDEQFFGPGTRLTVL.

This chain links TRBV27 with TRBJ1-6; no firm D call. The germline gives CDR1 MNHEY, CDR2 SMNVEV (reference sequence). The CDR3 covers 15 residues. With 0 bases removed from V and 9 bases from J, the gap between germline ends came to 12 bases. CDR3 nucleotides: TGTGCCAGCAGTTTATCGAAAGGTTGGCCTTCACCCCTCCACTTT. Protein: CASSLSKGWPSPLHF.

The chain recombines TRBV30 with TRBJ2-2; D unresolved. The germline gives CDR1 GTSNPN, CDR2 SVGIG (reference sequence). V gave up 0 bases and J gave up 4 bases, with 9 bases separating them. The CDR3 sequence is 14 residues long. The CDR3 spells CAWSVQSGTGELFF. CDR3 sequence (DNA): TGTGCCTGGAGTGTACAGTCGGGCACCGGGGAGCTGTTTTTT.

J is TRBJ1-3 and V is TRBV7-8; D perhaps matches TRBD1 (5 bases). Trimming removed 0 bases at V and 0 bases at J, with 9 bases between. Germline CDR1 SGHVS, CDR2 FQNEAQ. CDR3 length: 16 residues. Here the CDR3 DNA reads TGTGCCAGCAGCTTAGCGTCGCAGGGCTCTGGAAACACCATATATTTT. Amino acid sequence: CASSLASQGSGNTIYF.